The rows below give T cell receptor beta chains drawn from one sample of a study of regulatory T cells in long-lasting Graves disease. TCRdb processed the multiplex PCR reads anew with MiXCR; each CDR3 protein has one entry. The sample carries about 470,000 distinct CDR3 sequences, more than 20% recorded once. Sample: peripheral blood mononuclear cells (PBMCs), taken when the disease was refractory, from a patient treated with antithyroid drugs. The receptor source for this set is a female donor with Graves disease. Each CDR3 is given with its conserved first and last residue. The order of the fields is V gene, clone size, D gene, J gene, CDR3 protein, CDR3 DNA. D genes are given only for firm matches. Rows give clone size only sometimes, using once, few, many, or a class for an expanded clone.

TRBV29-1	many	TRBD1	TRBJ1-1	CSVARRGNEAFF	TGCAGCGTAGCCCGCAGGGGGAATGAAGCTTTCTTT
TRBV29-1	-	-	TRBJ2-1	CSVGDRGPKTYNEQFF	TGCAGCGTTGGAGATCGTGGGCCCAAAACTTACAATGAGCAGTTCTTC
TRBV15	many	-	TRBJ2-5	CATSREGQLQETQYF	TGTGCCACCAGCAGAGAAGGACAACTCCAAGAGACCCAGTACTTC
TRBV28	few	-	TRBJ1-6	CASSRDGRSPLHF	TGTGCCAGCAGTCGAGACGGCCGTTCACCCCTCCACTTT
TRBV19	-	-	TRBJ2-2	CASSWGSRGTGELFF	TGTGCCAGTAGTTGGGGGAGCCGAGGCACCGGGGAGCTGTTTTTT
TRBV11-2	many	-	TRBJ2-5	CASSLNGLQETQYF	TGTGCCAGCAGCTTAAATGGGCTTCAAGAGACCCAGTACTTC
TRBV7-3	-	-	TRBJ2-1	CASSPHASNYNEQFF	TGTGCCAGCAGCCCACACGCCTCGAACTACAATGAGCAGTTCTTC
TRBV5-1	-	-	TRBJ1-1	CASSLAAGNEAFF	TGCGCCAGCAGCTTGGCCGCCGGGAATGAAGCTTTCTTT
TRBV27	many	-	TRBJ1-1	CASSLLAYTEAFF	TGTGCCAGCAGTTTATTGGCGTACACTGAAGCTTTCTTT
TRBV27	many	-	TRBJ2-7	CASRGQATYEQYF	TGTGCCAGCAGGGGACAAGCGACCTACGAGCAGTACTTC
TRBV5-1	-	TRBD1	TRBJ2-7	CASSLTGGSSYEQYF	TGCGCCAGCAGCCTGACAGGGGGATCCTCCTACGAGCAGTACTTC
TRBV5-1	-	TRBD1	TRBJ2-7	CASSEKTGFYEQYF	TGCGCCAGCAGCGAAAAGACAGGGTTCTACGAGCAGTACTTC
TRBV2	many	TRBD2	TRBJ2-7	CASTPIREGPPYEQYF	TGTGCCAGCACGCCCATTCGGGAGGGCCCCCCCTACGAGCAGTACTTC
TRBV2	many	-	TRBJ1-4	CASSEVTVNEKLFF	TGTGCCAGCAGTGAAGTAACGGTAAATGAAAAACTGTTTTTT
TRBV5-1	many	-	TRBJ1-2	CASSLSGQGNGYTF	TGCGCCAGCAGCCTTAGCGGGCAGGGGAATGGCTACACCTTC
TRBV18	-	-	TRBJ1-1	CASSPDEAFF	TGTGCCAGCTCACCGGACGAAGCTTTCTTT
TRBV6-1	-	TRBD2	TRBJ2-2	CASSEGAGGTGELFF	TGTGCCAGCAGTGAAGGAGCGGGAGGAACCGGGGAGCTGTTTTTT
TRBV28	many	-	TRBJ2-7	CASSLGLYYYEQYF	TGTGCCAGCAGTTTAGGTCTGTACTACTACGAGCAGTACTTC
TRBV6-9	once	TRBD2	TRBJ2-7	CASSYYASGTYEQYF	TGTGCCAGCAGTTATTACGCTAGCGGGACCTACGAGCAGTACTTC
TRBV2	many	-	TRBJ2-2	CASSVTGELFF	TGTGCCAGCAGCGTAACCGGGGAGCTGTTTTTT
TRBV28	many	-	TRBJ1-6	CASSVGTREVSPLHF	TGTGCCAGCAGCGTTGGGACGAGGGAGGTATCACCCCTCCACTTT
TRBV13	many	-	TRBJ2-7	CASSSRTRSTYEQYF	TGTGCCAGCAGCTCGCGTACCAGGAGTACCTACGAGCAGTACTTC
TRBV7-6	-	-	TRBJ2-7	CASSYPTSEQYF	TGTGCCAGCAGCTACCCGACAAGCGAGCAGTACTTC
TRBV7-7	-	TRBD2	TRBJ2-1	CASSLAGGNSYNEQFF	TGTGCTAGCAGCTTAGCCGGGGGGAACTCCTACAATGAGCAGTTCTTC
TRBV10-1	-	-	TRBJ2-3	CASSEGGGSTDTQYF	TGCGCCAGCAGTGAAGGGGGGGGTAGCACAGATACGCAGTATTTT
TRBV28	many	-	TRBJ1-4	CASSLQNPEKLFF	TGTGCCAGCAGTTTACAGAATCCTGAAAAACTGTTTTTT
TRBV5-1	-	-	TRBJ2-7	CASSNNQGADERYF	TGCGCCAGCAGCAATAACCAGGGTGCGGACGAGCGGTACTTC
TRBV13	-	-	TRBJ1-3	CASSLRKVGSGNTIYF	TGTGCCAGCAGCTTAAGGAAGGTGGGATCCGGAAACACCATATATTTT
TRBV6-1	few	-	TRBJ2-7	CASSEAAQGSYEQYF	TGTGCCAGCAGTGAAGCGGCCCAGGGCTCCTACGAGCAGTACTTC
TRBV5-1	-	-	TRBJ2-3	CASSLVGNSPDTQYF	TGCGCCAGCAGCTTGGTAGGCAACAGCCCAGATACGCAGTATTTT
TRBV19	-	-	TRBJ2-1	CASSMHLVGEQFF	TGTGCCAGTAGTATGCACCTAGTGGGAGAGCAGTTCTTC
TRBV5-1	-	TRBD2	TRBJ2-5	CASSLNSGSGGETQYF	TGCGCCAGCAGCTTAAATAGCGGGAGCGGCGGGGAGACCCAGTACTTC
TRBV7-9	-	-	TRBJ1-3	CASSLGRRDGNTIYF	TGTGCCAGCAGCCTAGGGCGGAGGGATGGAAACACCATATATTTT
TRBV20-1	-	-	TRBJ2-7	CSARPQGSSYEQYF	TGCAGTGCTAGGCCCCAGGGGTCCTCCTACGAGCAGTACTTC
TRBV20-1	-	-	TRBJ2-4	CSARPLASWNIQYF	TGCAGTGCTAGGCCACTAGCAAGCTGGAACATTCAGTACTTC
TRBV6-9	-	-	TRBJ2-2	CASSYSSPGRGELFF	TGTGCCAGCAGTTATTCTTCCCCGGGGCGCGGGGAGCTGTTTTTT
TRBV11-2	-	-	TRBJ1-2	CASSSPETGNYGYTF	TGTGCCAGCAGCTCCCCCGAGACAGGCAACTATGGCTACACCTTC
TRBV20-1	-	-	TRBJ2-7	CSARVSGPKYYEQYF	TGCAGTGCTAGAGTTTCCGGACCCAAATACTACGAGCAGTACTTC
TRBV28	many	-	TRBJ2-7	CASSLDTGSLEQYF	TGTGCCAGCAGTCTCGATACAGGGTCTCTCGAGCAGTACTTC
TRBV25-1	few	-	TRBJ2-7	CASSEDGTGYEQYF	TGTGCCAGCAGTGAAGATGGTACAGGCTACGAGCAGTACTTC
TRBV6-1	once	-	TRBJ2-2	CASSRSWTGELFF	TGTGCCAGCAGTCGCAGTTGGACCGGGGAGCTGTTTTTT
TRBV5-1	few	TRBD1	TRBJ1-1	CASSLNRGFEAFF	TGCGCCAGCAGCTTAAACAGGGGCTTTGAAGCTTTCTTT
TRBV29-1	few	-	TRBJ1-1	CSVGLRGHTEAFF	TGCAGCGTTGGTCTCAGGGGTCACACTGAAGCTTTCTTT
TRBV10-3	-	-	TRBJ2-7	CAISETGIPYEQYF	TGTGCCATCAGTGAGACCGGGATACCCTACGAGCAGTACTTC
TRBV11-2	many	-	TRBJ2-7	CASSLEEGSSYEQYF	TGTGCCAGCAGCTTAGAGGAGGGGAGCTCCTACGAGCAGTACTTC
TRBV3-1	-	TRBD2	TRBJ2-5	CASSQDITELAEETQYF	TGTGCCAGCAGCCAAGATATTACAGAACTAGCGGAAGAGACCCAGTACTTC
TRBV12-3/TRBV12-4	many	-	TRBJ2-7	CASRSWGAIEQYF	TGTGCCAGCAGGTCATGGGGGGCGATCGAGCAGTACTTC
TRBV6-1	many	TRBD2	TRBJ2-4	CASGGRGAGKNIQYF	TGTGCCAGCGGGGGGCGGGGGGCAGGCAAAAACATTCAGTACTTC
TRBV15	few	-	TRBJ1-5	CATTDGVGPTQPQHF	TGTGCCACAACCGACGGGGTAGGGCCCACTCAGCCCCAGCATTTT
TRBV6-5	few	-	TRBJ1-2	CASSYHSGETDLLSYGYTF	TGTGCCAGCAGTTACCACTCGGGGGAGACAGATCTGCTTTCGTATGGCTACACCTTC
TRBV6-1	many	-	TRBJ1-1	CASSEFWGKNTEAFF	TGTGCCAGCAGTGAGTTTTGGGGTAAGAACACTGAAGCTTTCTTT
TRBV7-2	many	-	TRBJ2-7	CASSSDRAGGAYEQYF	TGTGCCAGCAGCTCCGATAGGGCGGGTGGGGCCTACGAGCAGTACTTC
TRBV5-1	-	-	TRBJ1-1	CASSPSFTEAFF	TGCGCCAGCAGCCCCTCCTTCACTGAAGCTTTCTTT
TRBV9	many	-	TRBJ1-2	CASSADEQGNYGYTF	TGTGCCAGCAGCGCCGATGAACAGGGAAACTATGGCTACACCTTC